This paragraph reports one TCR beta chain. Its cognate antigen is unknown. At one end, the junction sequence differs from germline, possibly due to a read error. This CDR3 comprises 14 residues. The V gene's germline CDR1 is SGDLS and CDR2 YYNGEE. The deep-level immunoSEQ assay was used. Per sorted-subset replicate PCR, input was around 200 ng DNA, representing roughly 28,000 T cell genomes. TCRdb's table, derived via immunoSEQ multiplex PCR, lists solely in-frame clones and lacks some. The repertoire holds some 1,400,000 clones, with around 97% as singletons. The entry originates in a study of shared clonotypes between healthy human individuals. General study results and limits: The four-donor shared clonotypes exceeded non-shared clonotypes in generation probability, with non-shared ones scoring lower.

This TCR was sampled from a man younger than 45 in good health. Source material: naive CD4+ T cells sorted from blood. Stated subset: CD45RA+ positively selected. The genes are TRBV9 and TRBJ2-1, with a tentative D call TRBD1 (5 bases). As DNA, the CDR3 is TGTGCCGGCAGCGTAGTACAGGACGTGGGTGAGCAGTTCTTC. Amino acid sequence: CAGSVVQDVGEQFF.